Each of the 19 T cell receptor beta chains below was sequenced from the same sample in a study of blood T cell repertoires in COVID-19. The table came from immunoSEQ multiplex PCR; TCRdb's copy has only in-frame clones and leaves some out. The profile covers 70,000 or so clones, with about 89% appearing a single time and 0.55% to 0.75% taken by the ten largest. The sample was peripheral blood. Every receptor here comes from a man aged 55 to 70 with acute or convalescent COVID-19.

The chain has TRBV7-6 and TRBJ2-7; TRBD1 aligns across 8 bases. The V and J ends lost 7 bases and 0 bases, in that order; junction bases with no gene match: 11. CDR1 and CDR2 from the germline V gene are SGHVS and FNYEAQ. CDR3 length: 16 residues. CDR3 sequence reads: CASTIVRQGSSYEQYF. CDR3 DNA: TGTGCCAGCACGATAGTCAGACAGGGGAGCTCCTACGAGCAGTACTTC. Supplemented by reference TRBV7-6 and TRBJ2-7, the full variable domain reads GAGVSQSPRYKVTKRGQDVALRCDPISGHVSLYWYRQALGQGPEFLTYFNYEAQQDKSGLPNDRFSAERPEGSISTLTIQRTEQRDSAMYRCASTIVRQGSSYEQYFGPGTRLTVT.

The chain couples TRBV19 to TRBJ2-5; 8 positions match TRBD2. V was clipped by 3 bases and J by 5 bases; unmatched bases: 8. The germline V gene encodes CDR1 LNHDA and CDR2 SQIVND (reference sequence). The CDR3 sequence is 15 residues long. The CDR3 reads CASSISGTVWETQYF. For the CDR3, the DNA is TGTGCCAGTAGTATTAGCGGGACGGTGTGGGAGACCCAGTACTTC.

This sequence joins TRBV21-1 and TRBJ2-4; the table calls TRBD2, which could not be checked here. TRBV21-1 represents a pseudogene. The CDR3 has 11 amino acids. The CDR3 region has the DNA TGTGCCAGCATGGGAGGCCAGCATCGACACTTC. Amino acids: CASMGGQHRHF.

The V and J genes are TRBV6-5 and TRBJ1-5; perhaps TRBD1 as D (5 bases). V lost 9 bases, J lost 0 bases, and 15 bases lay in between. Germline loops: CDR1 MNHEY, CDR2 SVGAGI. The CDR3 loop spans 15 amino acids. In nucleotides, the CDR3 is TGTGCCAGTGGGGCCGGGCCGTATAGCAATCAGCCCCAGCATTTT. Amino acid sequence: CASGAGPYSNQPQHF.

The rearrangement uses TRBV7-6 and TRBJ1-4, with D unresolved. CDR1 and CDR2 (germline): SGHVS, FNYEAQ. This CDR3 spans 14 amino acids. V gave up 3 bases and J gave up 8 bases, with 13 bases separating them. The DNA of the CDR3 is TGTGCCAGCAGCTTGGGTGCAGGCGGGGAAAAACTGTTTTTT. It specifies CASSLGAGGEKLFF.

The chain recombines TRBV11-2 with TRBJ2-5; TRBD2 aligns across 14 bases. There are 15 residues in the CDR3. Trimming cost V 1 base and J 6 bases; bases outside gene matches: 1. In germline, CDR1 is SGHAT, CDR2 FQNNGV. As DNA, the CDR3 is TGTGCCAGCAGCTTAGGGACTAGCGGGGGGAAGACCCAGTACTTC. Encoded protein: CASSLGTSGGKTQYF.

The J gene is TRBJ2-3, the V gene TRBV9, with a tentative D call TRBD2 (6 bases). V dropped 4 bases and J dropped 2 bases, with 14 bases sitting between them. The V gene's germline CDR1 is SGDLS and CDR2 YYNGEE. The CDR3 runs 15 residues. The CDR3, as DNA: TGTGCCAGCAGCCGGAGCGGGCGTACCACAGATACGCAGTATTTT. Translating it yields CASSRSGRTTDTQYF.

V is TRBV6-5 and J is TRBJ2-7, with D tentatively TRBD1 (6 bases). This CDR3 has 15 residues. Germline CDR1 is MNHEY and CDR2 is SVGAGI. The V and J ends lost 0 bases and 5 bases respectively, with 14 bases between them. The CDR3 nucleotides are TGTGCCAGCAGTTACTCTTCAGGGGTCGTCCACGAGCAGTACTTC. Protein product: CASSYSSGVVHEQYF.

The gene calls are TRBV5-1 and TRBJ2-5; D unclear. The V end lost 0 bases, the J end lost 5 bases, and 11 bases lay between the germline ends. The CDR3 spans 14 residues. In germline, CDR1 is SGHRS, CDR2 YFSETQ. The CDR3 nucleotides read TGCGCCAGCAGCTTGGGCGCCCGAATGGAGACCCAGTACTTC. This translates into CASSLGARMETQYF.

J is TRBJ1-6 and V is TRBV7-3; maybe TRBD1 (5 bases). V lost 3 bases and J lost 6, with 9 bases in between. The germline V gene encodes CDR1 SGHTA and CDR2 FQGTGA. The length of the CDR3 is 14 residues. CDR3 nucleotides: TGTGCCAGCAGCTTGGCCGGGGGTAATTCACCCCTCCACTTT. Amino acid sequence: CASSLAGGNSPLHF.

The gene calls are TRBV5-4 and TRBJ2-5, with TRBD1 matching over 10 bases. With V trimmed by 4 bases and J by 3 bases, 3 bases remained unmatched. This CDR3 is built from 14 residues. CDR1 and CDR2 from the germline V gene are SGHNT and YYREEE (reference sequence). Written as DNA, the CDR3 is TGTGCCAGCAGCCTGGGGACAGGGGAAGAGACCCAGTACTTC. It specifies CASSLGTGEETQYF.

V gene TRBV29-1 combines with J gene TRBJ2-7, with TRBD2 matching 11 bases. Unmatched junction bases numbered 4, after V lost 0 bases and J lost 3 bases. Germline V lookup: CDR1 SQVTM, CDR2 ANQGSEA. CDR3 size: 15 residues. CDR3: CSVEDLGTSGYEQYF. CDR3 DNA: TGCAGCGTTGAAGATTTGGGGACTAGCGGCTACGAGCAGTACTTC.

This clone has only one observation. J is TRBJ1-1 and V is TRBV11-2; D is uncertain. This CDR3 contains 15 residues. The V end was cut by 2 bases, the J end by 1 base, with 11 bases between. Per germline, CDR1 SGHAT and CDR2 FQNNGV. This CDR3 is CASSLRGQKNTEAFF. DNA of the CDR3: TGTGCCAGCAGCTTACGCGGGCAGAAGAACACTGAAGCTTTCTTT.

This rearrangement joins TRBV5-4 to TRBJ2-5, with TRBD1 matching over 10 bases. Germline CDR1 and CDR2: SGHNT and YYREEE (reference sequence). This CDR3 is 15 amino acids long. The V and J ends lost 0 bases and 5 bases, in that order; junction bases with no gene match: 4. The CDR3 region is CASSLAGQGWETQYF. In DNA, the CDR3 is TGTGCCAGCAGCTTGGCGGGACAGGGGTGGGAGACCCAGTACTTC.

To note about this clone: The junction and the germline gene differ at one end; a read error may be behind it. The V and J genes are TRBV5-4 and TRBJ1-5, with D tentatively TRBD1 (5 bases). The CDR3 has 14 amino acids. Germline values: CDR1 SGHNT, CDR2 YYREEE (reference sequence). The CDR3: CASSFWGEVQLQHF. The CDR3 DNA sequence: TGTGCCAGCAGTTTTTGGGGGGAGGTTCAGCTCCAGCATTTT.

This chain joins TRBV3-1 (or the pseudogene TRBV3-2) and TRBJ2-3; the D gene is possibly TRBD1 (7 bases). This CDR3 has 14 residues. CDR1 is LGHDT, CDR2 YNNKEL, per germline (reference sequence). The germline V and J ends were trimmed by 4 bases and 10 bases, with 18 bases remaining between them. The CDR3 here is CASSLTGQGGSQYF. The CDR3 DNA follows: TGTGCCAGCAGCCTAACGGGCCAGGGGGGATCGCAGTATTTT.

V is TRBV9 and J is TRBJ2-6, with 11 bases matching TRBD1. Germline values: CDR1 SGDLS, CDR2 YYNGEE. The CDR3 is made up of 17 amino acids. J lost 1 base, V lost 2 bases, and 2 bases had no gene match. CDR3 region: CASSVGTGGSGANVLTF. For the CDR3, the DNA is TGTGCCAGCAGCGTGGGGACAGGGGGTTCTGGGGCCAACGTCCTGACTTTC.

This chain uses TRBV5-1 with TRBJ1-1, with 8 positions matching TRBD1. In germline, CDR1 is SGHRS, CDR2 YFSETQ. The CDR3 extends over 16 amino acids. Trimming cost V 0 bases and J 0 bases; bases outside gene matches: 4. CDR3 sequence reads: CASSLGTGSVNTEAFF. The CDR3 bases are TGCGCCAGCAGCTTGGGGACAGGGAGTGTGAACACTGAAGCTTTCTTT.

The chain joins TRBV19 to TRBJ1-3; TRBD1 aligns across 8 bases. Germline V CDR1 and CDR2: LNHDA, SQIVND (reference sequence). The CDR3 contains 15 residues. V was pared by 5 bases and J by 5 bases, with 8 bases of the junction left unmatched. The CDR3 region has the DNA TGTGCCAGTAGTCCCCGGACAGGGACGAGAAACACCATATATTTT. It encodes CASSPRTGTRNTIYF.